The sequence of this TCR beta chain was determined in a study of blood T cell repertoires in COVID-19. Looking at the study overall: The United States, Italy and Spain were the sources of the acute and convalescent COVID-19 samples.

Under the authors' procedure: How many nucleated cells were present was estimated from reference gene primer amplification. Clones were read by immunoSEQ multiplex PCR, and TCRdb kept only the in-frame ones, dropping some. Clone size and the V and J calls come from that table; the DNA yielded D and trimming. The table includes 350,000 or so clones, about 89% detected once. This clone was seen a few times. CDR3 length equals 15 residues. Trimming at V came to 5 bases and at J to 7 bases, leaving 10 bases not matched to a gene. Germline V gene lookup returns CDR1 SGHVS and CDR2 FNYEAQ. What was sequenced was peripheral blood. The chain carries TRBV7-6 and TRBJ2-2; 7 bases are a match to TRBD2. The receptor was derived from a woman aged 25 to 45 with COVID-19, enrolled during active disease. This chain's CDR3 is CASSRGRPGGGELFF. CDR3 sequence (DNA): TGTGCCAGCAGCAGGGGCCGGCCGGGGGGCGGGGAGCTGTTTTTT.